Following are 25 T cell receptor beta chains from one sample sequenced in a study of circulating and synovial CD4+ cells in juvenile arthritis. Here immunoSEQ multiplex PCR was the method, and the copy in TCRdb shows in-frame clones only, minus some. The data show around 31,000 clones, with about 95% seen just once and approximately 0.17% held by the top ten. The sequenced sample consisted of CD4+ T cells from blood. The origin of the receptors is a human donor with juvenile idiopathic arthritis.

The chain couples TRBV9 to TRBJ2-7; 11 positions agree with TRBD2. The J segment lost 3 bases and the V segment lost 3 bases, leaving 11 bases of the junction unmatched. Germline V CDR1 and CDR2: SGDLS, YYNGEE. The CDR3 has 17 amino acids. CDR3 amino acids: CASSGGLTSGRYYEQYF. The DNA of the CDR3 is TGTGCCAGCAGCGGGGGGCTTACTAGCGGGAGATACTACGAGCAGTACTTC.

This chain joins TRBV19 and TRBJ2-3; 12 bases align to TRBD1. After removal of 4 bases from V and 4 bases from J, the junction contained 6 bases not matched to a gene. The CDR3 is 16 residues long. Germline CDR1 reads LNHDA; CDR2 reads SQIVND (reference sequence). The CDR3 loop reads CASSTGTGGFPDTQYF. CDR3 in DNA: TGTGCCAGTAGTACCGGGACAGGGGGCTTCCCAGATACGCAGTATTTT.

The chain links TRBV2 to TRBJ2-5, with 7 bases fitting TRBD1. Germline CDR1 and CDR2: SNHLY and FYNNEI. V gave up 6 bases and J gave up 7 bases; unmatched junction bases: 8. The CDR3 is 13 residues long. This CDR3 reads CASRDGQEGTQYF. The CDR3, as DNA: TGTGCCAGCAGGGACGGACAGGAAGGGACCCAGTACTTC.

Notes on this clone: Likely a read error: the CDR3 ends without its conserved phenylalanine or tryptophan. The DNA is left out, because the CDR3 cannot be placed on it with certainty; the CDR3 is given as TCRdb lists it. The chain has TRBV5-4 and TRBJ1-2; the listed D gene, TRBD1, was not tested against the DNA. The CDR3 is 12 residues long, counting both termini. Germline V gives CDR1 SGHNT, CDR2 YYREEE (reference sequence). CDR3: CASSLDVGQRHI.

The chain joins TRBV7-9 to TRBJ2-7, with 11 bases lining up with TRBD2. The CDR3 is 15 residues long. Germline V gene lookup returns CDR1 SEHNR and CDR2 FQNEAQ (reference sequence). V trimming: 6 bases; J trimming: 0 bases; junction bases outside the gene matches: 4. CDR3 nucleotides: TGTGCCAGCAGTCCCCTAGCGGGAGGCTCCTACGAGCAGTACTTC. It yields the protein CASSPLAGGSYEQYF.

The rearrangement joins TRBV6-6 to TRBJ2-7; TRBD2 matches 7 bases. V gave up 0 bases and J gave up 7 bases; unmatched junction bases: 12. Germline values: CDR1 MNHNY, CDR2 SVGAGI (reference sequence). CDR3 length: 16 residues. The CDR3 protein is CASSYSFPGGAGEQYF. The CDR3 DNA sequence: TGTGCCAGCAGTTACTCGTTTCCGGGGGGTGCAGGGGAGCAGTACTTC.

V and J are TRBV7-2 and TRBJ1-1; D gene ambiguous. The CDR3 is 12 amino acids. Germline CDR1 reads SGHTA; CDR2 reads FQGNSA. Trimming took off 1 base at V and 6 bases at J, with 6 bases between the two ends. The CDR3 region is CASSLGGAEAFF. The CDR3 DNA follows: TGTGCCAGCAGCTTAGGCGGGGCTGAAGCTTTCTTT. Drawing the rest from reference TRBV7-2 and TRBJ1-1, the complete variable domain is GAGVSQSPSNKVTEKGKDVELRCDPISGHTALYWYRQSLGQGLEFLIYFQGNSAPDKSGLPSDRFSAERTGGSVSTLTIQRTQQEDSAVYLCASSLGGAEAFFGQGTRLTVV.

This clone was seen just once. The V gene is TRBV7-8, the J gene TRBJ2-3; D remains ambiguous. Trimming shortened V by 5 bases and J by 3 bases, and 12 bases separated the two germline ends. This CDR3 has 14 residues. The germline CDR1 and CDR2 sequences are SGHVS and FQNEAQ. The CDR3 sequence: CASSPHTLTDTQYF. CDR3 sequence (DNA): TGTGCCAGCAGCCCCCATACATTAACAGATACGCAGTATTTT.

The V call is TRBV19, the J call TRBJ2-7; the match to TRBD2 covers 7 bases. V gave up 3 bases and J gave up 5 bases; unmatched junction bases: 7. The CDR3 has 14 residues. Germline V gene data show CDR1 as LNHDA and CDR2 as SQIVND (reference sequence). CDR3 sequence (DNA): TGTGCCAGTAGTATCCGCGGGGGTGTCCACGAGCAGTACTTC. Protein: CASSIRGGVHEQYF.

The rearrangement joins TRBV5-6 to TRBJ2-7; 11 positions agree with TRBD1. This CDR3 is built from 19 residues. V lost 4 bases and J lost 2; bases outside the gene matches: 17. CDR1 SGHDT and CDR2 YYEEEE come from the germline V gene. CDR3 protein: CASSRRGQGARTPAYEQYF. DNA for the CDR3: TGTGCCAGCAGCCGGAGAGGACAGGGGGCGAGAACCCCCGCCTACGAGCAGTACTTC.

The chain carries TRBV28 and TRBJ2-7, with 9 nucleotides matching TRBD2. J lost 5 bases, V lost 7 bases, and 3 bases had no gene match. The CDR3 extends over 12 amino acids. Germline V lookup: CDR1 MDHEN, CDR2 SYDVKM. The CDR3 is CASTTSGHEQYF. The CDR3, as DNA: TGTGCCAGCACAACTAGCGGGCACGAGCAGTACTTC.

The DNA for the CDR3 is TGTGCCAGCAGCAAGGGGGAAACCTATAATTCACCCCTCCACTTT. Amino acids: CASSKGETYNSPLHF. The rearrangement links TRBV9 to TRBJ1-6, with D perhaps matching TRBD1 (6 bases). CDR1 and CDR2 (germline): SGDLS, YYNGEE. The V end lost 4 bases, the J end lost 2 bases, and 10 bases lay between the germline ends. This CDR3 contains 15 residues.

This clone was seen just once. CDR3 region: CASRGQGWNEQFF. The CDR3 DNA reads as TGTGCCAGCAGGGGACAGGGGTGGAATGAGCAGTTCTTC. The chain employs TRBV2 and TRBJ2-1, with 10 bases matching TRBD1. Germline V gene sequence: CDR1 SNHLY, CDR2 FYNNEI. The ends lost 6 bases at V and 7 bases at J; junction bases unmatched: 3. The CDR3 is 13 residues long. The full variable domain, completed using reference TRBV2 and TRBJ2-1, is EPEVTQTPSHQVTQMGQEVILRCVPISNHLYFYWYRQILGQKVEFLVSFYNNEISEKSEIFDDQFSVERPDGSNFTLKIRSTKLEDSAMYFCASRGQGWNEQFFGPGTRLTVL.

The rearrangement links TRBV5-4 to TRBJ1-2, with D perhaps matching TRBD1 (5 bases). CDR3 length: 14 amino acids. The ends were cut back, 7 bases at V and 3 bases at J, with 16 bases in the middle. CDR1 is SGHNT, CDR2 YYREEE, per germline (reference sequence). The CDR3 sequence is CASSRASGDYGYTF. CDR3 coding DNA: TGTGCCAGCTCTAGGGCGTCGGGGGACTATGGCTACACCTTC.

The V gene is TRBV28, the J gene TRBJ2-3; 9 nucleotides line up with TRBD2. This CDR3 region has 18 residues. CDR1 and CDR2 from the germline V gene are MDHEN and SYDVKM. The V segment lost 5 bases and the J segment 0 bases; nucleotides outside the gene matches: 12. The CDR3 DNA sequence: TGTGCCAGCAGTCCCTGGACAGGTCTAGCGGGAAGCACAGATACGCAGTATTTT. It is translated as CASSPWTGLAGSTDTQYF.

The J gene is TRBJ2-1, the V gene TRBV5-1; D perhaps matches TRBD2 (6 bases). Trimming left V 4 bases short and J 4 bases short, with 18 bases between. Germline values: CDR1 SGHRS, CDR2 YFSETQ. This CDR3 has 16 amino acids. The CDR3 nucleotides are TGCGCCAGCAGCCGTGGGGTTAGGGAGGTTTACAATGAGCAGTTCTTC. Amino acids: CASSRGVREVYNEQFF.

CDR3 loop: CASSQEGGIPYLPQHF. The CDR3 bases are TGTGCCAGCAGCCAAGAAGGAGGGATACCTTATTTGCCCCAGCATTTT. The chain recombines TRBV4-2 with TRBJ1-5, with unresolved D. Germline loops: CDR1 LGHNA, CDR2 YNFKEQ. The CDR3 extends over 16 amino acids. The V gene lost 0 bases and the J gene lost 9 bases, with 18 bases spanning the gap.

The chain has TRBV4-1 and TRBJ2-3; D call uncertain. The CDR3 extends over 13 amino acids. Germline CDR1 is MGHRA and CDR2 is YSYEKL. V was shortened by 3 bases and J by 1 base, with 5 bases between the two germline ends. This CDR3 reads CASSHPGTDTQYF. CDR3 in DNA: TGCGCCAGCAGCCACCCCGGCACAGATACGCAGTATTTT.

This clone appeared a single time. The gene calls are TRBV5-1 and TRBJ1-2, with 7 bases that match TRBD1. Germline CDR1 and CDR2: SGHRS and YFSETQ. V dropped 5 bases and J dropped 7; count of bases not matched to a gene: 14. The CDR3 contains 15 residues. The CDR3 DNA sequence: TGCGCCAGCAGTTATGACAGGGCCTCCGGGGGTGGCTACACCTTC. It specifies CASSYDRASGGGYTF.

J is TRBJ2-5 and V is TRBV15, with 14 bases fitting TRBD2. The CDR3 length is 19 residues. CDR1 is LNHNV and CDR2 is YYDKDF in the germline V gene (reference sequence). The trim removed 3 bases at V and 5 bases at J, leaving 14 bases unmatched. The CDR3 nucleotides read TGTGCCACCAGCAGCGACGCCCACCTCGGGACTAGCGGGAGTGAGACCCAGTACTTC. This translates into CATSSDAHLGTSGSETQYF.

The chain joins TRBV2 to TRBJ2-1; D perhaps matches TRBD2 (5 bases). CDR3 length: 16 amino acids. From germline, CDR1 is SNHLY and CDR2 FYNNEI. The V end lost 7 bases, the J end lost 0 bases, and 16 bases lay between the germline ends. This CDR3 reads CASIGEARSSYNEQFF. DNA of the CDR3: TGTGCCAGCATCGGGGAAGCGCGGAGCTCCTACAATGAGCAGTTCTTC.

The chain carries TRBV2 and TRBJ1-1; the match to TRBD1 covers 9 bases. The V and J ends lost 6 bases and 12 bases, in that order; junction bases with no gene match: 8. The CDR3 sequence is 12 residues long. Germline CDR1 and CDR2: SNHLY and FYNNEI. CDR3 in amino acids: CASRADRGETFF. In DNA, the CDR3 is TGTGCCAGCAGGGCAGACAGGGGGGAGACTTTCTTT.

This clone was detected only once. The V call is TRBV11-2, the J call TRBJ1-1, with TRBD1 matching over 9 bases. The V and J ends lost 3 bases and 4 bases, in that order; junction bases with no gene match: 18. CDR3 length: 19 amino acids. Germline V gene sequence: CDR1 SGHAT, CDR2 FQNNGV. The DNA of the CDR3 is TGTGCCAGCAGCTTGGGACAGGGATATGGGTGGATCGGATCCACTGAAGCTTTCTTT. Its protein product is CASSLGQGYGWIGSTEAFF.

Here the CDR3 reads CAWTRESGMWVTIYF. As DNA, the CDR3 is TGTGCCTGGACAAGAGAATCGGGGATGTGGGTCACCATATATTTT. The J gene is TRBJ1-3, the V gene TRBV30, with D uncertain. V lost 4 bases, J lost 9 bases, and 22 bases lay in between. Per germline, CDR1 GTSNPN and CDR2 SVGIG (reference sequence). CDR3 length: 15 residues.

The chain carries TRBV4-2 and TRBJ2-6, with D perhaps matching TRBD1 (6 bases). The CDR3 runs 16 residues. V was pared by 4 bases and J by 0 bases, with 10 bases between. The germline V gene has CDR1 LGHNA and CDR2 YNFKEQ. DNA for the CDR3: TGTGCCAGCAGCCCTACAGGGATCTCTGGGGCCAACGTCCTGACTTTC. Its protein product is CASSPTGISGANVLTF.